This T cell receptor (beta chain) was captured in a study of T cells in Graves' hyperthyroidism and ophthalmopathy (dated by TCRdb to the late 2010s). With regard to the full study: Peripheral blood was sampled at the time of initial diagnosis, prior to any treatment. To identify TCR V-J signatures that set the groups apart, the researchers used a discovery cohort of 90 to 100 patients, made up of 40 to 45 with Graves' ophthalmopathy and 57 with stable Graves' hyperthyroidism. Whether ophthalmopathy could be predicted prospectively was tested in an independent validation cohort made up of roughly 20 hyperthyroidism patients plus 17 patients who later progressed to ophthalmopathy. For training and testing, the 110 or so patients in the discovery cohort were randomly divided in a 7:3 ratio. The study also compared thyroid tissue and blood T-cell repertoires from five or six Graves' hyperthyroidism patients. After blood sampling, hyperthyroidism patients were treated with methimazole at a starting dose of 30 mg daily, and ophthalmopathy patients were treated with high-dose intravenous methylprednisolone. TCR Vbeta CDR3 sequencing of around 130 peripheral blood samples (fewer than 45 ophthalmopathy, over 70 hyperthyroidism and approximately 17 progressor patients) is reported in the paper.

The TCR beta CDR3 regions were amplified from the RNA transcripts. For the first round of RT-PCR on the TCR CDR3, the HTBI primer set was used together with the Qiagen OneStep RT-PCR kit. A second multiplex PCR round built the libraries, followed by size selection and purification. Libraries were sequenced paired-end with 100 bp reads on an Illumina HiSeq2000. The original pipeline was this. SOAPnuke was used to process the raw data, throwing out any read that contained adapters or uncalled bases, had a mean Phred below 15, or lacked an exact constant-primer or identifier match. COPE v1.2.5 was used to merge high-quality paired reads, and clonotypes were defined as unique nucleotide sequences. Clonotypes were aligned to IMGT TRBV, TRBD and TRBJ reference segments using MiTCR v1.1. The analysis included only V-J combinations with a frequency above 0.0001, which together covered 99% to 99.2% of the repertoires. The TCS score was defined as the ratio of F50 (clonal expansion) to E x V (chaos), calculated using BLOSUM62-based TCRdist between CDR3 peptides within each V-J. Welch's t-statistics and random forest reduced 450 to 600 V-J features to 13, which were used in a naive Bayes classifier (R e1071). TCRdb applied fastp at Q25 and MiXCR to the public reads, then kept only in-frame beta chains. One record per CDR3 amino acid sequence lists the most common genes and DNA. The V and J calls shown here were made by TCRdb, not taken from the authors' results. Present in this sample are 450,000 to 600,000 distinct CDR3 sequences, just under 20% of which were seen just once. The ten top clones hold 47% of the sample.

What the research found in general, with its limitations: Sample size was not statistically predetermined, and blinding of investigators to group allocation was not performed. In validation, the model predicted progression to ophthalmopathy with over 65% sensitivity and approximately 72% specificity, a median of about 6 months before onset. A model built on a 13 V-J signature distinguished ophthalmopathy from stable hyperthyroidism, reaching roughly 88% sensitivity and 81.08% specificity in cross-validation and 80%/75% in testing. Most expanded thyroid clonotypes (frequency above 0.001) were also found in blood, which suggests that blood repertoires may mirror thyroid immune responses.

As regards this clonotype: Its recognized antigen is unknown. No clone much larger than this one lies a single base away; base qualities are absent.

In the ophthalmopathy patients, disease was moderately to severely active, with a Clinical Activity Score of 3 or more, a NOSPECS grade of 4 or more, and a duration of less than 3 months. The study excluded patients with uncontrolled infections, other autoimmune diseases, pregnancy or lactation. Diagnoses were established on the basis of clinical symptoms, serum thyroxine and TRAb, thyroid ultrasound, and orbital computed tomography. PBMCs were separated from roughly 10 ml of fresh peripheral blood using Ficoll-Paque density gradient centrifugation. Trizol reagent was used to extract total RNA, and RNA quality was then checked on an Agilent 2100 Bioanalyzer. Sequenced sample: blood. This clonotype was sampled from a man aged 35-49 years with Graves' ophthalmopathy.

The nucleotide sequence reads TGTGCCAGCCGGTGGATAGGGAGTCCGCAGTACTTC. Its protein is CASRWIGSPQYF. The chain joins TRBV28 to TRBJ2-7, with TRBD2 as a weak D call on 5 bases. A distance of 17 bases separates the germline ends of V and J, which lose 8 bases and 9 bases respectively. Reading from cysteine to phenylalanine, the CDR3 counts 12 amino acids. Only the CDR3 region is kept as DNA, spanning 36 bases read in frame from base 1. Based on the germline V gene, the CDR1 and CDR2 sequences are MDHEN and SYDVKM.